This T cell receptor (beta chain) emerged from a study of shared T cell receptors in the human thymus. Profiling relied on immunoSEQ multiplex PCR, and the TCRdb table lists in-frame clones only, not all of them. The table records 450,000 to 650,000 clones, about 84% of them present only once. The J segment lost 4 bases and the V segment lost 5 bases, leaving 20 bases of the junction unmatched. The germline V gene encodes CDR1 LNHDA and CDR2 SQIVND (reference sequence). The CDR3 is 22 residues long. The same data also contributed to another study, on human thymus T cells. Per that paper: Thymic resections from corrective heart surgery supplied the tissue. Thymic repertoires of unrelated individuals were reported in related research to overlap highly.

This clonotype originated in a boy under three years old with a congenital heart defect. The V call is TRBV19, the J call TRBJ2-1, with 16 nucleotides matching TRBD2. The specimen sequenced was thymocytes. The CDR3 sequence: CASSGPYGRPTGLAGGYNEQFF. The CDR3, as DNA: TGTGCCAGTAGTGGCCCCTATGGCAGACCTACGGGACTAGCGGGAGGGTACAATGAGCAGTTCTTC.